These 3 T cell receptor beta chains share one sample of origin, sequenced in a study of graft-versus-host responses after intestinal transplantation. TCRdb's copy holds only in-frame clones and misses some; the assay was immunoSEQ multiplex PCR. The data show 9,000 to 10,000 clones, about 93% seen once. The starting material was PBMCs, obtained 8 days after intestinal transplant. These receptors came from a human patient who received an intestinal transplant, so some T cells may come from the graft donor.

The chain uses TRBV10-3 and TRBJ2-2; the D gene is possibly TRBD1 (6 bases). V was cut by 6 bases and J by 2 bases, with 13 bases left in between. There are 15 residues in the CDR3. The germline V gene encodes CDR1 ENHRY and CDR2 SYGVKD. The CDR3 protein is CAIRRTAYNTGELFF. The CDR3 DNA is TGTGCCATCAGAAGGACAGCCTACAACACCGGGGAGCTGTTTTTT.

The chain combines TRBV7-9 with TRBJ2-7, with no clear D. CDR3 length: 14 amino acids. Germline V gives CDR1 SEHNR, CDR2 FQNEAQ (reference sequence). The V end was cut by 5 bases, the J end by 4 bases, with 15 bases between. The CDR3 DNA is TGTGCCAGCAGCCCCGGAGTCGGCCGATACGAGCAGTACTTC. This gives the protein CASSPGVGRYEQYF.

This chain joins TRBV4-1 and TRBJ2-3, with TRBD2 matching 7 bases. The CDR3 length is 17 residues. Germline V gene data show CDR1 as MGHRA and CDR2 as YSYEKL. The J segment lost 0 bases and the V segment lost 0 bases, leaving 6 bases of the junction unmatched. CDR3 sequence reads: CASSQDWLAASTDTQYF. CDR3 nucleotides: TGCGCCAGCAGCCAAGATTGGCTAGCGGCTAGCACAGATACGCAGTATTTT.